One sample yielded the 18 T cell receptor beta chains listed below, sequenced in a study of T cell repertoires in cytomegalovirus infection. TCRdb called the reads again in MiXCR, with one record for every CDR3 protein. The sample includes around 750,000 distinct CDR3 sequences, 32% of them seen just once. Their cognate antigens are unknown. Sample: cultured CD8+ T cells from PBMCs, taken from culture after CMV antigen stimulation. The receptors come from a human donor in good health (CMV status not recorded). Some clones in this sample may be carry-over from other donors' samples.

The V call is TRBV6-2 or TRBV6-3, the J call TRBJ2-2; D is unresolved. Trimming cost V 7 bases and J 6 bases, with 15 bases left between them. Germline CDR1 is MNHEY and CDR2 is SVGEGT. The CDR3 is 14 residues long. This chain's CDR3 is CASTKPEYPGELFF. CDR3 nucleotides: TGTGCCAGCACCAAACCGGAGTACCCCGGGGAGCTGTTTTTT.

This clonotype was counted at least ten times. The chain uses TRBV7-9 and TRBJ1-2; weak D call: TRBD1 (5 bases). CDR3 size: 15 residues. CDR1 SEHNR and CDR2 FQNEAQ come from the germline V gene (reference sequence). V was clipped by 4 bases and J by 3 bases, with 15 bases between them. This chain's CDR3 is CASSSPSREYYGYTF. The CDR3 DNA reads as TGTGCCAGCAGCTCCCCTTCCAGGGAATACTATGGCTACACCTTC.

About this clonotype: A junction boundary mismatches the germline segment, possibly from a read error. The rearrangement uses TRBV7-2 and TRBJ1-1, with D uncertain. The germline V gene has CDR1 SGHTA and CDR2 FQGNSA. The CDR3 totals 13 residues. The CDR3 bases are TGTGCCAACAGCTTAGGTCGTGCAACTGAAGCTTTCTTT. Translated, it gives CANSLGRATEAFF. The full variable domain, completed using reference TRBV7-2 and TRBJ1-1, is GAGVSQSPSNKVTEKGKDVELRCDPISGHTALYWYRQSLGQGLEFLIYFQGNSAPDKSGLPSDRFSAERTGGSVSTLTIQRTQQEDSAVYLCANSLGRATEAFFGQGTRLTVV.

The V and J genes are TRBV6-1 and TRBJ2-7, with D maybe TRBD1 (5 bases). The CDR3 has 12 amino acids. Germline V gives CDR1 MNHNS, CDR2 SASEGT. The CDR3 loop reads CASSFDSYKQYV. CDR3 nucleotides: TGTGCCAGCAGTTTTGACAGCTACAAGCAGTACGTC.

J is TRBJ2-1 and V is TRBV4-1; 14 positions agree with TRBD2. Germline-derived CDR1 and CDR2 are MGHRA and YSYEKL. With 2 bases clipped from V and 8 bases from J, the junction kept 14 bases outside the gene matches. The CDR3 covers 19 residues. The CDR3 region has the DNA TGCGCCAGCAGCCAAATGTCGGGACTAGCGGGGGAAAGTTGGGATGAGCAGTTCTTC. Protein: CASSQMSGLAGESWDEQFF.

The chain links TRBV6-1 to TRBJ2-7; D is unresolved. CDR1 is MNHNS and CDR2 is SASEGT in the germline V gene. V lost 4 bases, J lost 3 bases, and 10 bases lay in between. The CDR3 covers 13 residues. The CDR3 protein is CASSAGPRYEQYV. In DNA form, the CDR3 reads TGTGCCAGCAGTGCCGGACCGCGCTACGAGCAGTACGTC.

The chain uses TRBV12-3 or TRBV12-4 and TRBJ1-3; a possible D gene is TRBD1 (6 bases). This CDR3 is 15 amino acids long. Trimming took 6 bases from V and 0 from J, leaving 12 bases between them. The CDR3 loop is CASRNREHSGNTIYF. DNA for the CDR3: TGTGCCAGCAGAAACAGGGAACACTCTGGAAACACCATATATTTT.

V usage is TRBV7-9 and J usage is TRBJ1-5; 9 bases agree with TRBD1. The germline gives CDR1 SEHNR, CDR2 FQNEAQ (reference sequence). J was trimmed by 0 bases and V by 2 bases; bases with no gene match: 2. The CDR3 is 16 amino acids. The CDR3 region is CASSLWTGDSNQPQHF. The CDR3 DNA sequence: TGTGCCAGCAGCTTATGGACAGGGGATAGCAATCAGCCCCAGCATTTT.

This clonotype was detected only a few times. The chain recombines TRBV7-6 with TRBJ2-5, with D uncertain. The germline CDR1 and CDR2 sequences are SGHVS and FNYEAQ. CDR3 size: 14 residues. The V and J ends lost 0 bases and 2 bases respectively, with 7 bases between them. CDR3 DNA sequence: TGTGCCAGCAGCTTAGCGGGGAAGCAAGAGACCCAGTACTTC. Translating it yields CASSLAGKQETQYF.

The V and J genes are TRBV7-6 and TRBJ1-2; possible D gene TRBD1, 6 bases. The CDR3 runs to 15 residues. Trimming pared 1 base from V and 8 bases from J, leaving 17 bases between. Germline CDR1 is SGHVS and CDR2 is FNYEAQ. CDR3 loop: CASSLDVGVGGGYTF. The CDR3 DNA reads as TGTGCCAGCAGCTTAGACGTCGGGGTAGGGGGAGGCTACACCTTC.

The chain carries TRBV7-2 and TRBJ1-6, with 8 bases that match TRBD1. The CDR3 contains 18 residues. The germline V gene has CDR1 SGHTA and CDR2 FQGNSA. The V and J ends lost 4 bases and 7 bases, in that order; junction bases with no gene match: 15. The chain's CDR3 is CASSSIPTRDRRNSPLHF. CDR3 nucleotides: TGTGCCAGCAGCTCGATACCAACCCGGGACAGGAGGAATTCACCCCTCCACTTT.

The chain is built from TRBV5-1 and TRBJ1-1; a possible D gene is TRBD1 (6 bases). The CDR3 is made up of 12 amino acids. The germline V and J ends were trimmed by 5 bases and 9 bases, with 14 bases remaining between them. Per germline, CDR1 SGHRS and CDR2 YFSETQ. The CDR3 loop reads CASSLIQGQAFF. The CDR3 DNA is TGCGCCAGCAGTCTGATCCAGGGGCAAGCTTTCTTT.

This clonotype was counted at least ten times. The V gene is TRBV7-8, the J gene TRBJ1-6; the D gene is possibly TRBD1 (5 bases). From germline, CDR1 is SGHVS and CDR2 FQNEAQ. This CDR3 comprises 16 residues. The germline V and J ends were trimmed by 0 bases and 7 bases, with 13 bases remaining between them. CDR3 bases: TGTGCCAGCAGCTTAGCGGGGTCAGGGTTGAATTCACCCCTCCACTTT. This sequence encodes CASSLAGSGLNSPLHF.

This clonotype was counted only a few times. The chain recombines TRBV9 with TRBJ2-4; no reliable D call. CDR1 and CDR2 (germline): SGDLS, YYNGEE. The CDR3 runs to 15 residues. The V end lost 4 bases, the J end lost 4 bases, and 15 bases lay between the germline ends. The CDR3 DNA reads TGTGCCAGCAGCCCGGTGGCAGGCCTTAAAAACATTCAGTACTTC. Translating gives CASSPVAGLKNIQYF.

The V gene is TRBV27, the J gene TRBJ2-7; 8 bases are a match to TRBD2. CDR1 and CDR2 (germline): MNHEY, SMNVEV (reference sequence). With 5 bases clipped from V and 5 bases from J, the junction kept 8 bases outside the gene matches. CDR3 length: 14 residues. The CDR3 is CASSPGTSFHEQYF. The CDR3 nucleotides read TGTGCCAGCAGTCCCGGGACTAGTTTTCACGAGCAGTACTTC.

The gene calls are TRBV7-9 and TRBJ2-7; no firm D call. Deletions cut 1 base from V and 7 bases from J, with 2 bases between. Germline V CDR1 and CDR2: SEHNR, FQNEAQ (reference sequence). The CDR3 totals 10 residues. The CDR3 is CASSLDEQYF. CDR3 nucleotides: TGTGCCAGCAGCTTAGATGAGCAGTACTTC.

CDR3 DNA sequence: TGTGCCAGCAGTCCCCCTACCCGGGGCTCATCTGGAAACACCATATATTTT. It yields the protein CASSPPTRGSSGNTIYF. The chain links TRBV7-9 to TRBJ1-3; a possible D gene is TRBD1 (5 bases). The CDR3 covers 17 residues. V lost 6 bases and J 1 base, leaving 19 bases between the germline ends. Germline V CDR1 and CDR2: SEHNR, FQNEAQ (reference sequence).

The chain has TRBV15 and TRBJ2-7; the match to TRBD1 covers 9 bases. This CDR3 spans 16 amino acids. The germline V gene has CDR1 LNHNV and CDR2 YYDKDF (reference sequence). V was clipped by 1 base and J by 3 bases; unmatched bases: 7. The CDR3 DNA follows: TGTGCCACCAGCAGAGCCGGGACAGGGTTACTCTACGAGCAGTACGTC. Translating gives CATSRAGTGLLYEQYV.